This entry is about one TCR beta chain. The data were produced by immunoSEQ multiplex PCR, yet TCRdb's version contains in-frame clones alone and is incomplete. The sample has about 170,000 clones, roughly 83% seen once. The sample belongs to a study of blood T cell repertoires in COVID-19. As for the study in general: T cells, B-cell-depleted T cells, or PBMCs supplied cDNA or gDNA.

The CDR3 loop spans 15 amino acids. Germline CDR1 and CDR2: SGHRS and YFSETQ. V lost 0 bases and J lost 7, with 16 bases in between. This receptor was taken from a woman aged 80 or over with active or convalescent COVID-19. The sample was peripheral blood. The chain has TRBV5-1 and TRBJ1-1; weak D call: TRBD1 (5 bases). CDR3 sequence (DNA): TGCGCCAGCAGCTTGGGCTACGGACACCTACGTGAAGCTTTCTTT. Translated: CASSLGYGHLREAFF.